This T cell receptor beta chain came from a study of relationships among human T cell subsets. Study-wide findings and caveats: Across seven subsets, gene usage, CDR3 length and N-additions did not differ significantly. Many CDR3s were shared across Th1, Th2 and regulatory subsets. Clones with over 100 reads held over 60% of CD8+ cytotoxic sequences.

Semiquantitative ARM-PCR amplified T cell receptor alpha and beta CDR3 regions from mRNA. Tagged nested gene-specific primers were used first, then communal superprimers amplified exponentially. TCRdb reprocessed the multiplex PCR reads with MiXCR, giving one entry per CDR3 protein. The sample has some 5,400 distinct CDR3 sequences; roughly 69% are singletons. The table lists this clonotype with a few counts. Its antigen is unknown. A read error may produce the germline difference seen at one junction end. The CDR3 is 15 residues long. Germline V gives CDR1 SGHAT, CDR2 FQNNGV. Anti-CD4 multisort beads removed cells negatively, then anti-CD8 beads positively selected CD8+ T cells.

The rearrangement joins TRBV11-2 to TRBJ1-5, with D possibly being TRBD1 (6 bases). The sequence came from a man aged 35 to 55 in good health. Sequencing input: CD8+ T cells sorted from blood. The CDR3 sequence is CASSLAGASSQPQHF. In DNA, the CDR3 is TGTGCCAGCAGCTTAGCAGGGGCCAGCAGTCAGCCCCAGCATTTT.